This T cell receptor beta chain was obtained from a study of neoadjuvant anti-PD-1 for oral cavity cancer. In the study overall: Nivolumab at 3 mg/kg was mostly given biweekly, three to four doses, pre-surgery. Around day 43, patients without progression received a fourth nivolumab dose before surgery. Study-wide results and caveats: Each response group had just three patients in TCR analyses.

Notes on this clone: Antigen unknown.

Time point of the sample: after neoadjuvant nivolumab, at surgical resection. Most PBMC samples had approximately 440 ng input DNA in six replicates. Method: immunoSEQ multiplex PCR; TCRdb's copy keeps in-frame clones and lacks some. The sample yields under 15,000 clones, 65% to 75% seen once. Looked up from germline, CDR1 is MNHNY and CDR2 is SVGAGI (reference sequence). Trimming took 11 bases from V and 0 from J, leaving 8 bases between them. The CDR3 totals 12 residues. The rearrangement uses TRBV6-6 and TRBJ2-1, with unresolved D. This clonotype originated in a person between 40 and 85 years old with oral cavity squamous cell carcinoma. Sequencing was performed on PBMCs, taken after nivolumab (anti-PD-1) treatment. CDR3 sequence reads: CAADSSYNEQFF. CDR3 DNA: TGTGCCGCCGATAGCTCCTACAATGAGCAGTTCTTC.